A selection of T cell receptor beta chains follows, all from one sample in a study of blood T cell repertoires in COVID-19. Method: immunoSEQ multiplex PCR; TCRdb's copy keeps in-frame clones and lacks some. In the table there are about 170,000 clones, around four fifths of which are singletons. Sequenced sample: peripheral blood. These receptors were obtained from a woman aged 80 or older with COVID-19, enrolled during active disease. CDR3s include the opening cysteine and the closing phenylalanine or tryptophan. Fields, in order: V gene, clone size, J gene, D gene, CDR3 protein, CDR3 DNA. D genes are given only for firm matches. Clone size is not always given. Where it is, it says once, few, many or a class for expanded clones.

TRBV10-3	NA	TRBJ1-5	NA	CAISESPGGGGSNQPQHF	TGTGCCATCAGTGAGTCGCCGGGAGGAGGGGGTAGCAATCAGCCCCAGCATTTT
TRBV5-1	NA	TRBJ2-7	NA	CASSLVQEPYEQYF	TGCGCCAGCAGCTTGGTACAAGAACCCTACGAGCAGTACTTC
TRBV19	NA	TRBJ1-4	TRBD1	CASVRQGYGEKLFF	TGTGCCAGCGTCAGACAGGGCTATGGTGAAAAACTGTTTTTT
TRBV12-5	NA	TRBJ1-6	NA	CASGLVYRVGSPLHF	TGTGCTAGTGGTTTGGTTTACAGGGTCGGTTCACCCCTCCACTTT
TRBV6-5	NA	TRBJ2-2	TRBD2	CASSSSGLAGELFF	TGTGCCAGCAGTTCAAGTGGACTAGCCGGGGAGCTGTTTTTT
TRBV28	NA	TRBJ2-1	TRBD2	CASSSRTSGHSSYNEQFF	TGTGCCAGCAGTTCACGGACTAGCGGGCATAGCTCCTACAATGAGCAGTTCTTC
TRBV28	NA	TRBJ1-1	NA	CASSPLSLGKAFF	TGTGCCAGCAGTCCCTTAAGCCTCGGGAAAGCTTTCTTT
TRBV2	NA	TRBJ2-6	NA	CASSSMTGAYSGANVLTF	TGTGCCAGCAGTTCTATGACAGGCGCCTACTCTGGGGCCAACGTCCTGACTTTC
TRBV6-6	NA	TRBJ2-3	NA	CASSSSRDTQYF	TGTGCCAGCAGTTCAAGCCGAGATACGCAGTATTTT
TRBV18	NA	TRBJ1-6	NA	CASSPPGGGSPLHF	TGTGCCAGCTCACCACCAGGGGGAGGGTCACCCCTCCACTTT
TRBV7-2	NA	TRBJ1-4	NA	CASSFPPGGSGEKLFF	TGTGCCAGCAGCTTCCCACCGGGAGGATCGGGTGAAAAACTGTTTTTT
TRBV7-2	NA	TRBJ2-3	TRBD2	CASSAKASGYYTDTQYF	TGTGCCAGCAGCGCCAAAGCTAGCGGGTATTACACAGATACGCAGTATTTT
TRBV3-1/TRBV3-2	NA	TRBJ2-1	NA	CASSQVGVLNEQFF	TGTGCCAGCAGCCAAGTCGGTGTCTTGAATGAGCAGTTCTTC
TRBV10-3	NA	TRBJ1-4	NA	CAISAGRANEKLFF	TGTGCCATCAGTGCAGGGAGGGCTAATGAAAAACTGTTTTTT
TRBV5-6	NA	TRBJ1-2	TRBD1	CASSRRDRAANYGYTF	TGTGCCAGCAGCCGAAGGGACAGGGCAGCTAACTATGGCTACACCTTC
TRBV28	NA	TRBJ1-1	NA	CASALNRNTEAFF	TGTGCCAGCGCCCTAAACAGGAACACTGAAGCTTTCTTT
TRBV4-1	NA	TRBJ2-7	TRBD1	CASSQDVETGDAYEQYF	TGCGCCAGCAGCCAAGATGTAGAGACAGGGGACGCCTACGAGCAGTACTTC
TRBV15	NA	TRBJ1-2	NA	CATSRTRQEANYGYTF	TGTGCCACCAGCAGGACCCGACAGGAGGCTAACTATGGCTACACCTTC
TRBV19	NA	TRBJ1-2	NA	CASTGTLPPGGYTF	TGTGCCAGTACCGGGACTCTTCCTCCCGGTGGCTACACCTTC
TRBV4-1	many	TRBJ1-2	TRBD1	CASSRTGGGGYTF	TGCGCCAGCAGCCGGACAGGGGGCGGTGGCTACACCTTC
TRBV28	NA	TRBJ2-7	NA	CASSPPGTPFGDF	TGTGCCAGCAGTCCTCCCGGCACCCCCTTCGGGGACTTC
TRBV9	NA	TRBJ2-1	NA	CASSVGMGGPSSYNEQFF	TGTGCCAGCAGCGTAGGAATGGGAGGCCCTAGCTCCTACAATGAGCAGTTCTTC
TRBV10-3	once	TRBJ2-3	TRBD1	CAIRGRDRVTDTQYF	TGTGCCATCAGGGGGAGGGACAGGGTCACAGATACGCAGTATTTT
TRBV29-1	NA	TRBJ1-3	NA	CSVSDRAGNTIYF	TGCAGCGTTTCGGACAGAGCTGGAAACACCATATATTTT
TRBV27	NA	TRBJ1-1	NA	CASSLKGETEAFF	TGTGCCAGCAGTTTAAAGGGGGAGACTGAAGCTTTCTTT
TRBV6-1	NA	TRBJ1-6	NA	CASSESWGGSPLHF	TGTGCCAGCAGTGAAAGTTGGGGGGGTTCACCCCTCCACTTT